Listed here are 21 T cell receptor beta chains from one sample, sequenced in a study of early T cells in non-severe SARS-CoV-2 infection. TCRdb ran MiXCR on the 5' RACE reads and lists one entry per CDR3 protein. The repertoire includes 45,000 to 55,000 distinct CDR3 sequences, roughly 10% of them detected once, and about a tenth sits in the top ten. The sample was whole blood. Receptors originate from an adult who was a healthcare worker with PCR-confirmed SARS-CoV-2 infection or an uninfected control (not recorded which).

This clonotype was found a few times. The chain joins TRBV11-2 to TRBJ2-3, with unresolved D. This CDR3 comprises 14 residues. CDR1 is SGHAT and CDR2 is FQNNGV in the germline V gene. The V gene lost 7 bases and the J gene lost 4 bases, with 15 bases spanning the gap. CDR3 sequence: CASTPAGRPDTQYF. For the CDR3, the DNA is TGTGCCAGCACCCCGGCCGGGCGCCCAGATACGCAGTATTTT.

The CDR3 DNA follows: TGTGCCAGCAAGTACGGGACTAGCGGGAGCAATGAGCAGTTCTTC. Its translation: CASKYGTSGSNEQFF. The rearrangement joins TRBV27 to TRBJ2-1, with 14 bases identical to TRBD2. The germline V gene has CDR1 MNHEY and CDR2 SMNVEV (reference sequence). With V trimmed by 7 bases and J by 6 bases, 5 bases remained unmatched. The CDR3 sequence is 15 residues long.

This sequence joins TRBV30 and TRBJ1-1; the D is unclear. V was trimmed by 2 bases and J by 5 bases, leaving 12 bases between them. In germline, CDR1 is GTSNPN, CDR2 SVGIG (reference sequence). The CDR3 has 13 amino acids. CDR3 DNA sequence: TGTGCCTGGAGTCCACTACTAGGGACTGAAGCTTTCTTT. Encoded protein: CAWSPLLGTEAFF.

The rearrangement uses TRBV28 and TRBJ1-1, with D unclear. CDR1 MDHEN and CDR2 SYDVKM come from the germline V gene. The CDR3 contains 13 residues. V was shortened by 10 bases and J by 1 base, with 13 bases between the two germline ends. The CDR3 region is CATQPPPNTEAFF. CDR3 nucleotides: TGTGCCACCCAGCCACCACCGAACACTGAAGCTTTCTTT. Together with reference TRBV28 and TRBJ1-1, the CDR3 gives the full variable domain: DVKVTQSSRYLVKRTGEKVFLECVQDMDHENMFWYRQDPGLGLRLIYFSYDVKMKEKGDIPEGYSVSREKKERFSLILESASTNQTSMYLCATQPPPNTEAFFGQGTRLTVV.

The CDR3 nucleotides are TGTGCCAGCTCAGACAACACTGAAGCTTTCTTT. It translates to CASSDNTEAFF. The gene calls are TRBV18 and TRBJ1-1, with unresolved D. With 5 bases removed from V and 2 bases from J, the gap between germline ends came to 3 bases. Germline loops: CDR1 KGHSH, CDR2 LQKENI. The CDR3 is 11 amino acids.

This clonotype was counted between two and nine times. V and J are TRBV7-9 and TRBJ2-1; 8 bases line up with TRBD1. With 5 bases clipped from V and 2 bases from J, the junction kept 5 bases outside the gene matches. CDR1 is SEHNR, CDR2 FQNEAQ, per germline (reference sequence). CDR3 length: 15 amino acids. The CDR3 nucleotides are TGTGCCAGCAGCCCAGGACAGGGCCCCTACAATGAGCAGTTCTTC. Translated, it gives CASSPGQGPYNEQFF.

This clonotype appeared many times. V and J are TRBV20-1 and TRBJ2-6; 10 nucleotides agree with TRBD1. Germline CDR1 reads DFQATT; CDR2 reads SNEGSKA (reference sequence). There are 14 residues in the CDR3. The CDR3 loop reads CGTGAASGANVLTF. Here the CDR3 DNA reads TGCGGGACAGGGGCTGCCTCTGGGGCCAACGTCCTGACTTTC.

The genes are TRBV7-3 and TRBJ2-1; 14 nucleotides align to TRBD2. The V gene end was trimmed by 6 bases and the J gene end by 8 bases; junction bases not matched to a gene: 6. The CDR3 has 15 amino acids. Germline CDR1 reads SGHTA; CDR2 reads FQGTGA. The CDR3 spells CASSPRLAGGDEQFF. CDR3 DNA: TGTGCCAGCAGTCCGAGACTAGCGGGAGGGGATGAGCAGTTCTTC.

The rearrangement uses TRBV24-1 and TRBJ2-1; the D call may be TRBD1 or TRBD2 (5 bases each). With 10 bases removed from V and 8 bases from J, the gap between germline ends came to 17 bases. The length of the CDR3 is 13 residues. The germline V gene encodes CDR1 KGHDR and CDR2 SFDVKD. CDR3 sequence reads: CATGGTPTDEQFF. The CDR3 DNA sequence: TGTGCCACTGGGGGTACTCCGACGGATGAGCAGTTCTTC.

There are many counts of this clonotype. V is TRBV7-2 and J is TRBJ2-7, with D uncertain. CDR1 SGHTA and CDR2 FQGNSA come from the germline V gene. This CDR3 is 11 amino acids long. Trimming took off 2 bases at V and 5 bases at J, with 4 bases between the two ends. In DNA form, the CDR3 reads TGTGCCAGCAGCTTATTCCACGAGCAGTACTTC. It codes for CASSLFHEQYF.

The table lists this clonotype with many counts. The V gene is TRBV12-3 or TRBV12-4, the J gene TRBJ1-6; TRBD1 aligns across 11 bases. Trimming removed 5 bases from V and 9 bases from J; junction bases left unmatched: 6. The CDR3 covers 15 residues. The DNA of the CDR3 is TGTGCCAGCAGTAGGGACAGGGGGAGTTTTTCACCCCTCCACTTT. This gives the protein CASSRDRGSFSPLHF.

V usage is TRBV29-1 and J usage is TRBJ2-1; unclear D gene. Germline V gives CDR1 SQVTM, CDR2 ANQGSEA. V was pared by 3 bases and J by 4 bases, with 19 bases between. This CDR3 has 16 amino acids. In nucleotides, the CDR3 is TGCAGCGTTGAGTCCTACACCCCCGAAAGATACAATGAGCAGTTCTTC. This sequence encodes CSVESYTPERYNEQFF.

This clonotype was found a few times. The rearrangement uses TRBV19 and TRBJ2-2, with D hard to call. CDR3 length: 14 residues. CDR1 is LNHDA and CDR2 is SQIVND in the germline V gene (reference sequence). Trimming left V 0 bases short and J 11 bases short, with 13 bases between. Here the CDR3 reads CASSIEVTAFELFF. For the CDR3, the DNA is TGTGCCAGTAGTATAGAAGTAACGGCCTTCGAGCTGTTTTTT.

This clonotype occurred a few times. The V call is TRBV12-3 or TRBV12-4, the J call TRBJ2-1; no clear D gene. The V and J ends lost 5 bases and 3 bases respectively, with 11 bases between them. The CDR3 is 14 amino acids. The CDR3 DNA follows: TGTGCCAGCAGTCGCCAAGCCGGCTACAATGAGCAGTTCTTC. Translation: CASSRQAGYNEQFF.

CDR3 nucleotides: TGTGCCAGCAGTAAGGACAGGGGACGAGCTTTCTTT. Encoded protein: CASSKDRGRAFF. The chain joins TRBV2 to TRBJ1-1; TRBD1 agrees at 9 bases. The trim removed 5 bases at V and 10 bases at J, leaving 5 bases unmatched. Germline loops: CDR1 SNHLY, CDR2 FYNNEI. This CDR3 contains 12 residues.

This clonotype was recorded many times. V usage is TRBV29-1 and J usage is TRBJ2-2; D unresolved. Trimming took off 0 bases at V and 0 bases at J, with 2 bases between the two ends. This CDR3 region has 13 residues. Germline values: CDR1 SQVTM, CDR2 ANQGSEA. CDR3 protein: CSVEDPNTGELFF. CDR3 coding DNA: TGCAGCGTTGAAGATCCGAACACCGGGGAGCTGTTTTTT.

The CDR3 sequence is CAVGRGRYGYTF. CDR3 DNA: TGTGCCGTTGGACGGGGTCGCTATGGCTACACCTTC. The chain joins TRBV30 to TRBJ1-2; no definite D call. Germline assignment: CDR1 GTSNPN and CDR2 SVGIG (reference sequence). CDR3 length: 12 residues. V was cut by 8 bases and J by 4 bases, with 14 bases left in between. Based on the CDR3 plus reference TRBV30 and TRBJ1-2, the full variable domain is SQTIHQWPATLVQPVGSPLSLECTVEGTSNPNLYWYRQAAGRGLQLLFYSVGIGQISSEVPQNLSASRPQDRQFILSSKKLLLSDSGFYLCAVGRGRYGYTFGSGTRLTVV.

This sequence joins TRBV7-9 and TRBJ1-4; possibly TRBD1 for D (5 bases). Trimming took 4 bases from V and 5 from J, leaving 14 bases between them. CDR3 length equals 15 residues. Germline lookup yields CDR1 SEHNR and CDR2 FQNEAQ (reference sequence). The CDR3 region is CASSSYRSDNEKLFF. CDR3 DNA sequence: TGTGCCAGCAGCTCGTACAGGTCGGACAATGAAAAACTGTTTTTT.

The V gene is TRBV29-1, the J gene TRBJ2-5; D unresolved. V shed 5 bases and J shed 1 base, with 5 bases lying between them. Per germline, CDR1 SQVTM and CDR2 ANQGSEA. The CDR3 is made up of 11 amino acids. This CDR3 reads CSVSVQETQYF. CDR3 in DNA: TGCAGCGTTTCGGTCCAAGAGACCCAGTACTTC.

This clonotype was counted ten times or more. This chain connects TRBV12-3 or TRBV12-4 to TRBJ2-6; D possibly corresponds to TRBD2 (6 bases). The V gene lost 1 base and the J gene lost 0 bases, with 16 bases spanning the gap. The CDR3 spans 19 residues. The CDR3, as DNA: TGTGCCAGCAGTTTAGAGTCGGGGGAGGACCACTCTGGGGCCAACGTCCTGACTTTC. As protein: CASSLESGEDHSGANVLTF.

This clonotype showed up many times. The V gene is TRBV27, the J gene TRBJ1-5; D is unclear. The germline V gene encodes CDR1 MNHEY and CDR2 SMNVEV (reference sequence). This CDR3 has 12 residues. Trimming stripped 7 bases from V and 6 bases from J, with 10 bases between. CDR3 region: CASTSNGQPQHF. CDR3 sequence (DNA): TGTGCCAGCACCTCTAACGGTCAGCCCCAGCATTTT.